This T cell receptor beta chain was documented in a study of blood T cell repertoires in COVID-19. Libraries were prepared by immunoSEQ multiplex PCR; TCRdb keeps only in-frame clonotypes and omits some of them. The table includes around 300,000 clones, 75% to 90% detected once. V lost 3 bases, J lost 1 base, and 9 bases lay in between. This CDR3 spans 13 amino acids. The germline CDR1 and CDR2 sequences are DFQATT and SNEGSKA (reference sequence). Sequencing input: peripheral blood. The TCR originated in a man over 45 with acute or convalescent COVID-19. The rearrangement links TRBV20-1 to TRBJ1-2; D remains ambiguous. The CDR3 DNA reads TGCAGTGCTAGTATCGGTCTTAACTATGGCTACACCTTC. Translating it yields CSASIGLNYGYTF.